This is a list of T cell receptor beta chains from one sample in a study of T cell repertoires in aging, cancer and after chemotherapy. TCRdb reprocessed the multiplex PCR reads via MiXCR and lists one record per CDR3 protein. This table holds about 9,600 distinct CDR3 sequences, less than 30% found once. Material for sequencing was blood. The receptors were sampled from a human donor in good health. CDR3s include the opening cysteine and the closing phenylalanine or tryptophan.

>TRBJ2-7|TRBV27
CASSYGTDYEQYF
>TRBJ1-6|TRBV6-4
CASSDRDNSPLHF
>TRBJ2-1|TRBV6-4
CASSDSSGSYNEQFF
>TRBJ2-3|TRBV10-1
CASSAGGQGAGDTQYF
>TRBJ2-2|TRBV6-5
CASSYSTSAGTGELFF
>TRBJ2-7|TRBV27
CASSLFPGDYEQYF
>TRBJ2-7|TRBV20-1
CSASGRSDDEQYF
>TRBJ2-3|TRBV28
CASSRQTRQEGADTQYF
>TRBJ2-1|TRBV20-1
CSATYNEQFF
>TRBJ1-1|TRBV14
CASSPPGRLTKEAFF
>TRBJ2-6|TRBV18
CASSPPNRSGANVLTF
>TRBJ2-1|TRBV7-9
CASSFPGLAAHEQFF
>TRBJ1-1|TRBV28
CASTLGREAFF
>TRBJ2-1|TRBV19
CASSSVGRDPRGEQFF
>TRBJ2-1|TRBV6-4
CASSDPRLGNEQFF
>TRBJ2-5|TRBV19
CASSPAGAETQYF
>TRBJ1-1|TRBV28
CASIRGRGAFF
>TRBJ2-7|TRBV5-1
CASSLARALSYEQYF
>TRBJ2-7|TRBV7-9
CASSPRKSPYEQYF
>TRBJ2-3|TRBV28
CASTPGGYGTQYF
>TRBJ2-5|TRBV5-5
CASSLLTAQEETQYF
>TRBJ2-2|TRBV6-4
CASSPGFTGELFF
>TRBJ2-2|TRBV30
CAWKLREGDTGELFF
>TRBJ2-7|TRBV19
CATRGQGTYEQYF
>TRBJ2-7|TRBV19
CASSNKYYEQYF
>TRBJ2-5|TRBV5-1
CASSLAREIETQYF
>TRBJ1-6|TRBV6-5
CASSYRNSPLHF
>TRBJ2-4|TRBV5-1
CASSPSPAGGPSLAKNIQYF
>TRBJ2-5|TRBV20-1
CSARRGTGGETQYF
>TRBJ1-1|TRBV29-1
CSVERGFYTEAFF
>TRBJ1-2|TRBV5-6
CASSGTGGLDYGYTF
>TRBJ2-1|TRBV7-9
CASSPPMTLSLGGVNYW
>TRBJ2-7|TRBV7-9
CASSLRLPSYEQYF
>TRBJ1-4|TRBV5-4
CASSPKPPEDEKLFF
>TRBJ1-1|TRBV7-6
CASSSRQGMNTEAFF
>TRBJ2-7|TRBV7-3
CASRNSGTDHYEQYF
>TRBJ1-3|TRBV28
CASSFGTGRNTIYF
>TRBJ1-5|TRBV5-6
CASSFSGGRGSNQPQHF
>TRBJ2-7|TRBV20-1
CSARGLAYEQYF
>TRBJ1-5|TRBV20-1
CSAREARENQPQHF
>TRBJ2-1|TRBV20-1
CSARDQEGTDYNEQFF
>TRBJ2-2|TRBV6-1
CASSDHRGRNIHRELFF
>TRBJ1-5|TRBV6-4
CASSDRGIDRARVRENQPQHF
>TRBJ2-6|TRBV5-4
CASSLAGAGANVLTF
>TRBJ2-7|TRBV20-1
CSARVAGSSYEQYF
>TRBJ1-1|TRBV5-1
CASSAGGANTEAFF
>TRBJ2-3|TRBV28
CASDSGPDTQYF
>TRBJ2-7|TRBV14
CASSQVWPYRNYEQYF